At least ten counts were recorded for the clone carrying this TCR beta chain. These data originate in a study of T cells in Graves' hyperthyroidism and ophthalmopathy. Researchers amplified the TCR beta CDR3 regions from RNA transcripts. First-round RT-PCR targeting the TCR CDR3 was performed with the HTBI primer set. MiXCR, applied by TCRdb to the multiplex PCR reads, yields one record per CDR3 protein. The sample records approximately 620,000 distinct CDR3 sequences, approximately 15% being singletons. Sample: blood. The TCR sequence derives from a woman aged 30 to 39 with Graves' hyperthyroidism that later progressed to Graves' ophthalmopathy.

The CDR3 region is CALGLHSGNTIYF. DNA of the CDR3: TGTGCCTTGGGACTGCACTCTGGAAACACCATATATTTT. This sequence joins TRBV30 and TRBJ1-3, with D possibly matching TRBD1 (5 bases). The CDR3 has 13 residues. V lost 7 bases to trimming and J lost 0 bases, with 10 bases between them. Germline CDR1 is GTSNPN and CDR2 is SVGIG (reference sequence).